The present entry profiles one T cell receptor (beta chain) with its context. The data were taken from a study of CD8 T cells in Susac syndrome. V lost 3 bases, J lost 0 bases, and 11 bases lay in between. The CDR3 totals 16 residues. Germline CDR1 and CDR2: KGHDR and SFDVKD. Random hexamers were used to reverse transcribe about 0.45 to 1 ug of RNA. MiXCR, run by TCRdb on the immunoSEQ multiplex PCR reads, gives a single entry per CDR3 protein. The sample has over 150,000 distinct CDR3 sequences, approximately 93% seen once. This TCR came from a human donor with multiple sclerosis. The material sequenced was CD4+ T cells from PBMCs. The chain is built from TRBV24-1 and TRBJ2-4, with D perhaps matching TRBD1 or TRBD2 (5 bases each). CDR3 in amino acids: CATSDGGSLAKNIQYF. Written as DNA, the CDR3 is TGTGCCACCAGTGATGGGGGTTCCCTAGCCAAAAACATTCAGTACTTC.